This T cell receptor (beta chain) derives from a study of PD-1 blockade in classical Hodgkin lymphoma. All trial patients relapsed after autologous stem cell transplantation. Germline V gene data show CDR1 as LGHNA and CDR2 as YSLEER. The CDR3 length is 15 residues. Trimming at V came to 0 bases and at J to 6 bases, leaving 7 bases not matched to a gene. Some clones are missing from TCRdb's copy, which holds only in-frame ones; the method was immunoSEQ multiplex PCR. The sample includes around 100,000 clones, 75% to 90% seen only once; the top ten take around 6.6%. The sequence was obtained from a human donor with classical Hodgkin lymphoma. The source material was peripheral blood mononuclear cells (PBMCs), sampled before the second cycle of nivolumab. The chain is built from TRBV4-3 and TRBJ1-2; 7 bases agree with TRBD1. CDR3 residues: CASSQELGTVNGYTF. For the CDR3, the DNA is TGCGCCAGCAGCCAAGAGTTGGGGACAGTCAATGGCTACACCTTC.